This TCR beta chain stems from a study of blood T cell repertoires in COVID-19. As for the study in general: Acute and convalescent COVID-19 specimens originated in the United States, Italy and Spain.

V was pared by 5 bases and J by 2 bases, with 14 bases between. Germline lookup yields CDR1 SGHTA and CDR2 FQGNSA. This CDR3 spans 15 amino acids. The study drew participants aged roughly 18 to 89 years from about two dozen US areas. Clones were read by immunoSEQ multiplex PCR, and TCRdb kept only the in-frame ones, dropping some. The sample includes about 160,000 clones, more than 75% of them seen just once. The V call is TRBV7-2, the J call TRBJ2-3, with D unclear. The TCR comes from a woman between 50 and 59 years old who had recovered from COVID-19. Sequencing was carried out using PBMCs or T cells enriched from blood (not recorded which). The CDR3 DNA follows: TGTGCCAGCAGCGAGCAATTTGCCTCCACAGATACGCAGTATTTT. Protein product: CASSEQFASTDTQYF.